This TCR beta chain was obtained from a study of tumor and adjacent non-tumor tissue in lung cancer. Study-level background: On average, productive TCRbeta reads reached 4 million to 4.5 million per sample.

A remark on this clonotype: One junction end does not reproduce the germline sequence, and a read error may be involved.

The germline V gene has CDR1 MNHNS and CDR2 SASEGT. The CDR3 is 11 residues long. TCRbeta libraries were built with three rounds of nested PCR, modified from ARM-PCR. TCRdb called the multiplex PCR reads again in MiXCR, with one record for every CDR3 protein. The table has 81,000 or so distinct CDR3 sequences, over 80% seen once. No cell sorting was done before RNA was extracted from the tissue. The specimen sequenced was lung tumor tissue. The chain carries TRBV6-1 and TRBJ1-6; D is unclear. This receptor was obtained from a woman between 50 and 59 years old with non-small cell lung cancer. The CDR3, as DNA: TGTGTCAGCAATTTGGGCTCACCCTTCCACTTT. This gives the protein CVSNLGSPFHF.